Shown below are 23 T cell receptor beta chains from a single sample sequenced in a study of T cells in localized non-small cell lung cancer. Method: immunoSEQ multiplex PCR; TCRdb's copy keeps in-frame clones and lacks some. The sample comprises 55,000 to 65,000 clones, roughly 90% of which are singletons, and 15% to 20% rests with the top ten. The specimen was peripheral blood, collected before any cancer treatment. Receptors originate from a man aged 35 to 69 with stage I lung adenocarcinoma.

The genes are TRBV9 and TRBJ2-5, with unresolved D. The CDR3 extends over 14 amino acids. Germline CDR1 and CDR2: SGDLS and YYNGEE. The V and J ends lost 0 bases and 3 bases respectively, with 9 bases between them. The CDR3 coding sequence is TGTGCCAGCAGCGTAGGGGTCCAAAAAGAGACCCAGTACTTC. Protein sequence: CASSVGVQKETQYF.

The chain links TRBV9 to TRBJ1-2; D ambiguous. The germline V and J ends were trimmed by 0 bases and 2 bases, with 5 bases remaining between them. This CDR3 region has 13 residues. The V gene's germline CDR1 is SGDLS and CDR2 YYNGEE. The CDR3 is CASSVVSNYGYTF. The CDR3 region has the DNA TGTGCCAGCAGCGTAGTTTCCAACTATGGCTACACCTTC.

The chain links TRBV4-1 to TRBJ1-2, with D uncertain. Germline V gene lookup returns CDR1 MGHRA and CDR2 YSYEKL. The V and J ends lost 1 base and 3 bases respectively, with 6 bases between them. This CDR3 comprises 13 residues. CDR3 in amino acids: CASSQGKDYGYTF. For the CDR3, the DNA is TGCGCCAGCAGCCAAGGAAAAGACTATGGCTACACCTTC.

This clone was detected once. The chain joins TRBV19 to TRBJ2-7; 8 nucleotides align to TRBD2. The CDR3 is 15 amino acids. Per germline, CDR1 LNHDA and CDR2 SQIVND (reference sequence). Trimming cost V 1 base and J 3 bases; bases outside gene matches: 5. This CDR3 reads CASSIVAGGYYEQYF. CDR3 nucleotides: TGTGCCAGTAGTATAGTGGCGGGAGGCTACTACGAGCAGTACTTC.

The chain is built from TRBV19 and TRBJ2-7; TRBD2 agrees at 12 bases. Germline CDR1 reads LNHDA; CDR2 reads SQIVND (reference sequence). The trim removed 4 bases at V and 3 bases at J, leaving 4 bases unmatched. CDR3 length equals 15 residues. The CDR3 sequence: CASSKLAGGVYEQYF. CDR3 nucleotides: TGTGCCAGTAGTAAACTAGCGGGAGGAGTCTACGAGCAGTACTTC.

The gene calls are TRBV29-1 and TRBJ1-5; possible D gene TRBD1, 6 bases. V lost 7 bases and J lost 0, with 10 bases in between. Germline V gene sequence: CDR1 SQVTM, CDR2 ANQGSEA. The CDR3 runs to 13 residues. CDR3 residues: CSAGTSSNQPQHF. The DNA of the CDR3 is TGCAGCGCCGGGACATCTAGCAATCAGCCCCAGCATTTT.

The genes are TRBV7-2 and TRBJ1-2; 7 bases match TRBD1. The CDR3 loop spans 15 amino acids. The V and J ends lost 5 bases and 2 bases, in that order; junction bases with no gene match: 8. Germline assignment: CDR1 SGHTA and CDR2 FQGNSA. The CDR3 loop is CASSNPGQINYGYTF. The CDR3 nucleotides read TGTGCCAGCAGCAACCCGGGACAGATCAACTATGGCTACACCTTC.

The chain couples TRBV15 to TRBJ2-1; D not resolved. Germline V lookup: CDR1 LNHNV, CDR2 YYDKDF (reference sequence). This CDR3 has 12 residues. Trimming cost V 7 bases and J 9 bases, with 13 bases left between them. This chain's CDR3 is CATTSPRFEQFF. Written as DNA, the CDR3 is TGTGCCACCACCTCCCCCCGCTTTGAGCAGTTCTTC.

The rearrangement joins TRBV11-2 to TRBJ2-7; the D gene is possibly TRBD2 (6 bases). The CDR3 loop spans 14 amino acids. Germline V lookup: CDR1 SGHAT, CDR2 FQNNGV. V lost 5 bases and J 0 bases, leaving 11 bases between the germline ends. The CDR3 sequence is CASSPTSPSYEQYF. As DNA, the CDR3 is TGTGCCAGCAGCCCAACTAGCCCCTCCTACGAGCAGTACTTC.

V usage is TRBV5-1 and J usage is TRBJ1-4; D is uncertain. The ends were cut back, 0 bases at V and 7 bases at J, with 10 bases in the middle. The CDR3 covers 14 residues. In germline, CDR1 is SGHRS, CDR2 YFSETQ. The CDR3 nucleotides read TGCGCCAGCAGCTTGGGTGGTCATAGTGAAAAACTGTTTTTT. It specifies CASSLGGHSEKLFF.

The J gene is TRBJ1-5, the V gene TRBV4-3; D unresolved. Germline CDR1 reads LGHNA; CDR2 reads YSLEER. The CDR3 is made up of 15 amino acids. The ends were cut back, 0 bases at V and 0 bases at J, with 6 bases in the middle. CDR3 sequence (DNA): TGCGCCAGCAGCCAAGATACGGCTAGCAATCAGCCCCAGCATTTT. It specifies CASSQDTASNQPQHF.

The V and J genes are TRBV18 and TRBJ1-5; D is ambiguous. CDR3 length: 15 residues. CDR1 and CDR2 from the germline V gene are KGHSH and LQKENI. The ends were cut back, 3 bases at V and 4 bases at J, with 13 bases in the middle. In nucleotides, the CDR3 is TGTGCCAGCTCACCGGACTGGAGTTTTAATCAGCCCCAGCATTTT. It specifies CASSPDWSFNQPQHF.

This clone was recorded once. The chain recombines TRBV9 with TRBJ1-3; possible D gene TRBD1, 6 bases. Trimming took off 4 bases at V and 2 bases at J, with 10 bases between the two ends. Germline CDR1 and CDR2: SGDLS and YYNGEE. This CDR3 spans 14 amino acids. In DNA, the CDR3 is TGTGCCAGCAGCTTGACAGGACCTGGAAACACCATATATTTT. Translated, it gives CASSLTGPGNTIYF.

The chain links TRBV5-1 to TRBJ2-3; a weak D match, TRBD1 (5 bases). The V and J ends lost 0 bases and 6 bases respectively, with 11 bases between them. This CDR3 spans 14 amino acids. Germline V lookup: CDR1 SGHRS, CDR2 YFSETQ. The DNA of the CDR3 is TGCGCCAGCAGCTTGGAGGGGTTGGGGGATACGCAGTATTTT. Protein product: CASSLEGLGDTQYF.

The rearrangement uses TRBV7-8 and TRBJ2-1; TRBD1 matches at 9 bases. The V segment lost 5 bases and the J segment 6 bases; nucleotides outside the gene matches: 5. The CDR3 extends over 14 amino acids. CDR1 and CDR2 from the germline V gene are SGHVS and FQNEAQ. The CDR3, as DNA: TGTGCCAGCAGCCCGGACAGGGGAAGCAATGAGCAGTTCTTC. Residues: CASSPDRGSNEQFF.

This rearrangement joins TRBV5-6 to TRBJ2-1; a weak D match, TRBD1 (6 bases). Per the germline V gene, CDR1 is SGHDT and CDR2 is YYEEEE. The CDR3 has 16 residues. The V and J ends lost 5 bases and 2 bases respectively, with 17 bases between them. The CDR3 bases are TGTGCCAGCAGTCTTATCAGGGGAAGGGCCTACAATGAGCAGTTCTTC. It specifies CASSLIRGRAYNEQFF.

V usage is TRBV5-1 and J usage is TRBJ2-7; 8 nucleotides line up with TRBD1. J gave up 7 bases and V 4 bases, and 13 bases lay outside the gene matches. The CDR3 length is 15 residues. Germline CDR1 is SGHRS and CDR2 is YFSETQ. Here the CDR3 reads CASSIRGQGFNEQYF. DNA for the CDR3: TGCGCCAGCAGCATTCGCGGACAGGGATTCAATGAGCAGTACTTC.

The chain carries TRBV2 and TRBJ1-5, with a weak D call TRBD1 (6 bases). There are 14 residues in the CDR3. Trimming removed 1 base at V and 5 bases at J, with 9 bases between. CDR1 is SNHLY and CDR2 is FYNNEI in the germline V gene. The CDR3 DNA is TGTGCCAGCAGTGAAGGGCAGGGGCATCAGCCCCAGCATTTT. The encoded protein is CASSEGQGHQPQHF.

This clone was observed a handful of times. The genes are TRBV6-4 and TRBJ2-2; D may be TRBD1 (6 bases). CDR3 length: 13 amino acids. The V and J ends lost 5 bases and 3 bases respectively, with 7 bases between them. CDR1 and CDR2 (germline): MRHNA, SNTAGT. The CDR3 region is CASSPGDTGELFF. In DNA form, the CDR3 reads TGTGCCAGCAGTCCAGGGGACACCGGGGAGCTGTTTTTT.

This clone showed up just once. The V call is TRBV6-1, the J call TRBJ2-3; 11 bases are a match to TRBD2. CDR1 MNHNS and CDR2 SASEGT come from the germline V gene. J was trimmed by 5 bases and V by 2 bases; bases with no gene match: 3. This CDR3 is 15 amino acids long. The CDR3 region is CASSEIGLAGDTQYF. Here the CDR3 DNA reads TGTGCCAGCAGTGAAATCGGACTAGCGGGAGATACGCAGTATTTT.

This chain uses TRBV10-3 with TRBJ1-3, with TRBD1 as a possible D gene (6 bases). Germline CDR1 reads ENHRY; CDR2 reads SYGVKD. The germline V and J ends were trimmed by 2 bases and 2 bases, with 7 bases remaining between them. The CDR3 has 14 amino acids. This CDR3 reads CAISEGTTGNTIYF. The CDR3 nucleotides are TGTGCCATCAGTGAGGGGACAACTGGAAACACCATATATTTT.

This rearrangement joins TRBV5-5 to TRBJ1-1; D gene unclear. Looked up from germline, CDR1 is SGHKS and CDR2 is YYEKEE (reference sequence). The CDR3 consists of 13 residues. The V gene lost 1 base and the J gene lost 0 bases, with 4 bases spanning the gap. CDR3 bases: TGTGCCAGCAGCTTGAGCGTGAACACTGAAGCTTTCTTT. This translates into CASSLSVNTEAFF.

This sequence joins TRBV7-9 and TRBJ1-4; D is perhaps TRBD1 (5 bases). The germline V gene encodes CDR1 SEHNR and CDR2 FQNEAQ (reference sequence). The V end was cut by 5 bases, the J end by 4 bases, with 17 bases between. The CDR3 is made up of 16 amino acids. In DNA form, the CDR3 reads TGTGCCAGCAGCCTAGGGACCCGCTTGGGTAATGAAAAACTGTTTTTT. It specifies CASSLGTRLGNEKLFF.